This TCR beta chain was retrieved from a study of blood T cell repertoires in COVID-19. V was cut by 5 bases and J by 9 bases, with 14 bases left in between. The CDR3 totals 13 residues. CDR1 MNHEY and CDR2 SMNVEV come from the germline V gene (reference sequence). Only in-frame clones appear in the TCRdb table, and some are missing; sequencing was by immunoSEQ multiplex PCR. The table shows some 350,000 clones, with about nine tenths occurring only once. The sample was peripheral blood. The origin of this receptor is an older woman with COVID-19, enrolled during active disease. V usage is TRBV27 and J usage is TRBJ2-1; TRBD1 might be the D (6 bases). As DNA, the CDR3 is TGTGCCAGCAGTGCCCGGACAGTCACTGAGCAGTTCTTC. The encoded protein is CASSARTVTEQFF.